This T cell receptor (beta chain) was recovered during a study of blood T cell repertoires in COVID-19. Study details: In each case, the material was cDNA or gDNA derived from T cells, B-cell-depleted T cells, or PBMCs.

This CDR3 has 11 amino acids. Germline CDR1 is GTSNPN and CDR2 is SVGIG (reference sequence). V was shortened by 5 bases and J by 7 bases, with 11 bases between the two germline ends. Enrollees, about 18 to 95 years old, lived in 24 US areas. Assignment of participants to cohorts was predicated upon participant-reported clinical history. The data were produced by immunoSEQ multiplex PCR, yet TCRdb's version contains in-frame clones alone and is incomplete. There are 150,000 to 200,000 clones in the sample; roughly 84% occur only once, and around 7% lies in the top ten. Material: PBMCs or T cells enriched from blood (not recorded which). This clonotype originated in a man aged 35-49 years who had recovered from COVID-19. J is TRBJ1-2 and V is TRBV30; a weak D match, TRBD1 (6 bases). DNA for the CDR3: TGTGCCTGGGGGGGCGGGTCTGGCTACACCTTC. Its translation: CAWGGGSGYTF.